This is a list of T cell receptor beta chains from one sample in a study of early T cells in non-severe SARS-CoV-2 infection. In TCRdb, the 5' RACE reads were re-called with MiXCR into one record per CDR3 protein. The sample lists some 40,000 distinct CDR3 sequences; around 4% were seen once. The material sequenced was whole blood. Every receptor here comes from an adult who was a healthcare worker with PCR-confirmed SARS-CoV-2 infection or an uninfected control (not recorded which). Each CDR3 is given with its conserved first and last residue. The D gene is left open where the match is weak. Some rows mark clone size as missing; the rest say once, few, many or name a class of expanded clone.

v_gene	len	d_gene	j_gene	abundance	CDR3nt	CDR3aa
TRBV7-9	13	TRBD1	TRBJ1-1	many	TGTGCCAGCAGCTTCAGGGACAGTCGTGAAGCTTTCTTT	CASSFRDSREAFF
TRBV28	17	TRBD2	TRBJ2-1	many	TGTGCCAGCAGTTTAACTCCAGCGGGAGCCTCCTACAATGAGCAGTTCTTC	CASSLTPAGASYNEQFF
TRBV9	13	NA	TRBJ2-3	NA	TGTGCCAGCAGCAAAACTTACACAGATACGCAGTATTTT	CASSKTYTDTQYF
TRBV29-1	13	NA	TRBJ1-2	many	TGCAGCGTTGAAGTTCAAGGGTCGGATGGCTACACCTTC	CSVEVQGSDGYTF
TRBV12-3/TRBV12-4	15	TRBD1	TRBJ2-7	many	TGTGCCAGCAGTCCGACCGACAGGGCAACCTACGAGCAGTACTTC	CASSPTDRATYEQYF
TRBV4-3	15	NA	TRBJ1-2	many	TGCGCCAGCAGCCAAGATCGGGCAGCTCTCTATGGCTACACCTTC	CASSQDRAALYGYTF
TRBV29-1	13	NA	TRBJ2-5	many	TGCAGCGTTGTTCGAGGGGCTGGGGAGACCCAGTACTTC	CSVVRGAGETQYF
TRBV19	13	NA	TRBJ2-2	many	TGTGCCAGTAGCCTCCAGGGAACCGGGGAGTTGTTTTTT	CASSLQGTGELFF
TRBV11-2	14	NA	TRBJ2-3	few	TGTGCCAGCAGCCGACTAGTCAACACAGATACGCAGTATTTT	CASSRLVNTDTQYF
TRBV15	15	TRBD1	TRBJ1-4	many	TGTGCCACCAGCGGCCAAATCGGACAGGGTGAAAAACTGTTTTTT	CATSGQIGQGEKLFF
TRBV25-1	13	NA	TRBJ2-7	many	TGTGCCAGCAGTCCCAGGTCCGCCGCGGAGCAGTACTTC	CASSPRSAAEQYF
TRBV29-1	13	TRBD1	TRBJ1-1	few	TGCAGCGTTTCCCCGGGACAGGGCACTGAAGCTTTCTTT	CSVSPGQGTEAFF
TRBV5-4	15	NA	TRBJ1-4	many	TGTGCCAGCAGCTTGGCCGTCGGACAGAATGAAAAACTGTTTTTT	CASSLAVGQNEKLFF
TRBV5-1	17	TRBD2	TRBJ2-3	many	TGCGCCAGCAGCTTGTTAGTAGCGGGAGGGACCACAGATACGCAGTATTTT	CASSLLVAGGTTDTQYF
TRBV20-1	13	TRBD1	TRBJ1-2	many	TGCAGTGCCCGCCGACAGGGGATAAATGGCTACACCTTC	CSARRQGINGYTF
TRBV5-6	15	TRBD1	TRBJ2-4	many	TGTGCCAGCAGCTGGGACAGGGGGCCCAAAAACATTCAGTACTTC	CASSWDRGPKNIQYF
TRBV20-1	13	NA	TRBJ2-5	many	TGCAGTGCCGTACAGGGTACCCCCGAGACCCAGTACTTC	CSAVQGTPETQYF
TRBV11-2	18	NA	TRBJ2-1	many	TGTGCCAGCAGCCCCACCCGGTCCGTTAACAGGGCCTACAATGAGCAGTTCTTC	CASSPTRSVNRAYNEQFF
TRBV5-1	16	TRBD2	TRBJ2-5	many	TGCGCCAGCGCCCGGACTGCTAGCGGGAGCGGAGAGACCCAGTACTTC	CASARTASGSGETQYF
TRBV12-5	13	NA	TRBJ1-5	many	TGTGCTAGTGGTGTGGACGGTAATCAGCCCCAGCATTTT	CASGVDGNQPQHF
TRBV13	16	NA	TRBJ1-2	many	TGTGCCAGCAGCTTAGGTGTTGGTGCGACTAACTATGGCTACACCTTC	CASSLGVGATNYGYTF
TRBV6-5	14	TRBD1	TRBJ1-2	NA	TGTGCCAGCAGTGGCGGGACAGGGGCTGCGGGCTACACCTTC	CASSGGTGAAGYTF
TRBV6-5	12	TRBD1	TRBJ1-2	many	TGTGCCACCTCGACAGGGGGCAAGGCTTACACCTTC	CATSTGGKAYTF
TRBV6-6	15	NA	TRBJ1-2	many	TGTGCCAGCAGTTACTCGCCAGCAGCTAACTATGGCTACACCTTC	CASSYSPAANYGYTF
TRBV28	16	TRBD1	TRBJ2-5	NA	TGTGCCAGCAGTTTTATGGAACAGGGGGCATGGGAGACCCAGTACTTC	CASSFMEQGAWETQYF
TRBV7-2	14	TRBD2	TRBJ2-5	NA	TGTGCCAGCAGCTTAGGGGGAGGGATGGAGACCCAGTACTTC	CASSLGGGMETQYF
TRBV7-2	12	TRBD1	TRBJ2-1	many	TGTGCCAGCAAACAGGGGGCTGGTGAGCAGTTCTTC	CASKQGAGEQFF
TRBV20-1	14	TRBD1	TRBJ2-7	few	TGCAGTGCTACAGGGGGCAGGTTGGTCGACGAGCAGTACTTC	CSATGGRLVDEQYF
TRBV29-1	17	NA	TRBJ1-4	many	TGCAGCGTTGAAGCACGCGGGGGCGGGTTCGGTGGTGAAAAACTGTTTTTT	CSVEARGGGFGGEKLFF
TRBV29-1	12	TRBD2	TRBJ2-1	many	TGCAGCGGAAGGGAGGGCCATCTTGAGCAGTTCTTC	CSGREGHLEQFF
TRBV5-8	16	NA	TRBJ2-4	many	TGTGCCAGCAGCTTGTCCTATATCCTAGCCAAAAACATTCAGTACTTC	CASSLSYILAKNIQYF
TRBV29-1	12	NA	TRBJ2-1	many	TGCAGCGCAAAGATGGGGAGTACTGAGCAGTTCTTC	CSAKMGSTEQFF
TRBV24-1	19	NA	TRBJ2-1	many	TGTGCCACCAGTGATTTGCCTAGGGGCCGGGACAAGTCCTACAATGAGCAGTTCTTC	CATSDLPRGRDKSYNEQFF
TRBV7-9	18	NA	TRBJ2-1	many	TGTGCCAGCAGCCTTCCACGGTGGACCGAGAGCTCCTACAATGAGCAGTTCTTC	CASSLPRWTESSYNEQFF
TRBV20-1	16	TRBD2	TRBJ2-5	many	TGCAGTGCTGATTGGACTAGCGGGAGTATAAGAGAGACCCAGTACTTC	CSADWTSGSIRETQYF
TRBV4-2	17	TRBD1	TRBJ1-4	many	TGTGCCAGCAGCGCAACCCGACAGGGTGAGGGGGATGAAAAACTGTTTTTT	CASSATRQGEGDEKLFF
TRBV18	12	NA	TRBJ1-4	many	TGTGCCAGCTCACCATGGGGTGAAAAACTGTTTTTT	CASSPWGEKLFF
TRBV20-1	13	NA	TRBJ1-1	many	TGCAGTGCTAGACCTCCTACCGCGACTGAAGCTTTCTTT	CSARPPTATEAFF
TRBV4-3	12	NA	TRBJ2-5	few	TGCGCCAGCAGCCAAGACCGGGGGACCCAGTACTTC	CASSQDRGTQYF
TRBV6-1	15	NA	TRBJ2-3	NA	TGTGCCAGCAGCCCCCAGGGGTTGCCCGCAGATACGCAGTATTTT	CASSPQGLPADTQYF
TRBV6-2/TRBV6-3	17	TRBD2	TRBJ2-1	few	TGTGCCAGCAGTTACCGGCGCCTAGCGGGAGCAAAGGATGAGCAGTTCTTC	CASSYRRLAGAKDEQFF
TRBV20-1	15	NA	TRBJ2-2	few	TGCAGTGCTAGAGATCATATACGGAACACCGGGGAGCTGTTTTTT	CSARDHIRNTGELFF
TRBV7-2	14	NA	TRBJ1-1	few	TGTGCCAGCAGCGCGGACAGCAGCAACACTGAAGCTTTCTTT	CASSADSSNTEAFF
TRBV7-8	12	TRBD1	TRBJ2-1	many	TGTGCCAGCCGGACAGGGGGCAATGAGCAGTTCTTC	CASRTGGNEQFF
TRBV28	15	NA	TRBJ2-3	many	TGTGCCAGCAGCCTACTAGTTGTCAGCACAGATACGCAGTATTTT	CASSLLVVSTDTQYF
TRBV27	13	NA	TRBJ2-5	NA	TGTGCCAGCAAGTTTGCGGATCAAGAGACCCAGTACTTC	CASKFADQETQYF
TRBV14	12	NA	TRBJ1-1	many	TGTGCCAGCAGCCAAGAACACCCTGAAGCTTTCTTT	CASSQEHPEAFF
TRBV7-6	15	TRBD1	TRBJ2-2	few	TGTGCCAGCAGCTCAAAGGACAGGCCGGCCGGGGAGCTGTTTTTT	CASSSKDRPAGELFF
TRBV3-1	18	NA	TRBJ1-1	NA	TGTGCCGCCAACCCACGGGGGGGCCCTACTAACATGAACACTGAAGCTTTCTTT	CAANPRGGPTNMNTEAFF
TRBV6-5	13	NA	TRBJ2-1	many	TGTGCCAGCAGTTCCCCCGGGGACCAGGTTCAGTTCTTC	CASSSPGDQVQFF